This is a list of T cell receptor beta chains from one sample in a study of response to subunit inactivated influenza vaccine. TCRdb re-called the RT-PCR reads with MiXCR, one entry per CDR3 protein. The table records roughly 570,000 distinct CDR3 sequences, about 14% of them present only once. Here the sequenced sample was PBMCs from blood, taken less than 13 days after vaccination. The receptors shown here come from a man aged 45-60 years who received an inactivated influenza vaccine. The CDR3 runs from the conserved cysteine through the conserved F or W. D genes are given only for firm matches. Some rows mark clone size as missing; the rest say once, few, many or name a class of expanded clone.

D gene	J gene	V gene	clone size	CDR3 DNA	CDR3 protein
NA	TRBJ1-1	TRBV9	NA	TGTGCCAGCAGGGGTTTGGGGAGGAACACTGAAGCTTTCTTT	CASRGLGRNTEAFF
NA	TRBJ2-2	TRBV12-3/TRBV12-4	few	TGTGCCAGCAGTTTTTCCAGGGTAGGCGGGGAGCTGTTTTTT	CASSFSRVGGELFF
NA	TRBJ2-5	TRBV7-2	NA	TGTGCCAGCAGCTACCCCGCTCTTTCGAGCCAGTACTTC	CASSYPALSSQYF
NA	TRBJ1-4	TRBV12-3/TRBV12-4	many	TGTGCCAGCAGTTTACAGGGTGGAAAACTGTTTTTT	CASSLQGGKLFF
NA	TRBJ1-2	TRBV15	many	TGTGCCACCAGCAGAGGAGGGGACCGATATGGCTACACCTTC	CATSRGGDRYGYTF
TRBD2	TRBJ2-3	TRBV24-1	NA	TGTGCCACCAGTGATTTGTCAGCGGGGGGTAGGGATACGCAGTATTTT	CATSDLSAGGRDTQYF
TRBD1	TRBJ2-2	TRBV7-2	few	TGTGCCAGCAGCTTAGGCGCTGACAGGGGTAACACCGGGGAGCTGTTTTTT	CASSLGADRGNTGELFF
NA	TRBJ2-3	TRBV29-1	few	TGCAGCGTTGAGCAGGGGCGCACAGATACGCAGTATTTT	CSVEQGRTDTQYF
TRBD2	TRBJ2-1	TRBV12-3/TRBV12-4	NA	TGTGCCAGCAGTTTTACGGCGGGAGGGCCCTACAATGAGCAGTTCTTC	CASSFTAGGPYNEQFF
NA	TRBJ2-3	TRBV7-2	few	TGTGCCAGCAGCGTACTACGACGGGCCACAGATACGCAGTATTTT	CASSVLRRATDTQYF
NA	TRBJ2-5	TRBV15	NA	TGTGCCACCAGCAGAGAATCGGGGGAGACCCAGTACTTC	CATSRESGETQYF
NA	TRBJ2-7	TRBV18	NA	TGTGCCAGCTCACCACCGGGTTTTCAGCCTGTTTACGAGCAGTACTTC	CASSPPGFQPVYEQYF
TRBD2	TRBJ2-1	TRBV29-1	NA	TGCAGCGTTGAATCGCGCGGGACTAAGACCCTCAATGAGCAGTTCTTC	CSVESRGTKTLNEQFF
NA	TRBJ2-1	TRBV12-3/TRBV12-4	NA	TGTGCCAGCAAATTAGGACAAAGCTCCTACAATGAGCAGTTCTTC	CASKLGQSSYNEQFF
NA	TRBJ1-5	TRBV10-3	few	TGTGCCATCAGTGATGGGGGGGCGCCCCAGCATTTT	CAISDGGAPQHF
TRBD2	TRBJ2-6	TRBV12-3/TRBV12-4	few	TGTGCCAGCAGTCGGGGACTACCTGGGGCCAACGTCCTGACTTTC	CASSRGLPGANVLTF
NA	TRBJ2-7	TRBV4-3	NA	TGCGCCAGCAGCCAAGCTGCGGTTCAGGGGAGCTCCTACGAGCAGTACTTC	CASSQAAVQGSSYEQYF
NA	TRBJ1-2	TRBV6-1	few	TGTGCCAGCAGCCTAACCCTCACGGGAGCAGATGGCTACACCTTC	CASSLTLTGADGYTF
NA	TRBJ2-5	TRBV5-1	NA	TGCGCCAGCAGCTTGGGGGCCGACAGCCAAGAGACCCAGTACTTC	CASSLGADSQETQYF
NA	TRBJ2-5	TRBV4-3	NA	TGCGCCAGCAGCCAAGGGCTCGGAGAGACCCAGTACTTC	CASSQGLGETQYF
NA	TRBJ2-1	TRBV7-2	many	TGTGCCAGCAGCTATGGGGGGGCCAGGGGATTTTACAATGAGCAGTTCTTC	CASSYGGARGFYNEQFF
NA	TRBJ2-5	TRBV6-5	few	TGTGCCAGCAGTTACTCCTCGTCGGGGGGCTGGGAGACCCAGTACTTC	CASSYSSSGGWETQYF
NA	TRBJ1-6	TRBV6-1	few	TGTGCCAGCAGCCCTGAGATCCGGTCACCCCTCCACTTT	CASSPEIRSPLHF
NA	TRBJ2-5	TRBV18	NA	TGTGCCAGCTCACCATGGGGGACCGACCAAGAGACCCAGTACTTC	CASSPWGTDQETQYF
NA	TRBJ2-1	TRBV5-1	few	TGCGCCAGCAGCTTGCAGAACAATGAGCAGTTCTTC	CASSLQNNEQFF
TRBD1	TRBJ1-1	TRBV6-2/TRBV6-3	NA	TGTGCCAGCAGTTACCCCCGACAGGGAGTAGCTTTCTTT	CASSYPRQGVAFF
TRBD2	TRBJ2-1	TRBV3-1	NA	TGTGCCAGCAGCCGATTGGGACTAGCGGTCTACAATGAGCAGTTCTTC	CASSRLGLAVYNEQFF
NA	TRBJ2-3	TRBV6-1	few	TGTGCCAGCAGCCCCCCGGGGCGCAGAACAGATACGCAGTATTTT	CASSPPGRRTDTQYF
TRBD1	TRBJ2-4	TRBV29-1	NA	TGCAGCGTTGAAGAGCTACAGGGGATTAGGAACATTCAGTACTTC	CSVEELQGIRNIQYF
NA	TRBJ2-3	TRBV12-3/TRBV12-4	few	TGTGCCAGCAGGCCCGACTCTAGCACAGATACGCAGTATTTT	CASRPDSSTDTQYF
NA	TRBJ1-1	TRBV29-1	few	TGCAGCGTCCCTGGACCGCCGATGAACACTGAAGCTTTCTTT	CSVPGPPMNTEAFF
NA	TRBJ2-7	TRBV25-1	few	TGTGCCAGCAGTGAATCTCACACAGTCCCATCCTACGAGCAGTACTTC	CASSESHTVPSYEQYF
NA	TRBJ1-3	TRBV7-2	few	TGTGCCAGCAGCCCTCGGACTGGAAACACCATATATTTT	CASSPRTGNTIYF
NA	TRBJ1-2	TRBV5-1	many	TGCGCCAGCAGCCCCGATACAAACTGGGACTACACCTTC	CASSPDTNWDYTF
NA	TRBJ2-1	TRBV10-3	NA	TGTGCCATCAGTGACCCTCCGGGACTGTTATACAATGAGCAGTTCTTC	CAISDPPGLLYNEQFF
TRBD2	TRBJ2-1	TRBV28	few	TGTGCCAGCAGTTTGGGCGCGGGAGTCGGTTATGAGCAGTTCTTC	CASSLGAGVGYEQFF
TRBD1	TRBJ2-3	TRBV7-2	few	TGTGCCAGCAGCCGACAGGGGCGCACAGATACGCAGTATTTT	CASSRQGRTDTQYF
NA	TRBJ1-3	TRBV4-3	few	TGCGCCAGCAGCCAAGATGGCGCGGGGTCTGGAAACACCATATATTTT	CASSQDGAGSGNTIYF
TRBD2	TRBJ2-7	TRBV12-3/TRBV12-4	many	TGTGCCAGCAGCAGACTAGCGCACGCCTACGAGCAGTACTTC	CASSRLAHAYEQYF
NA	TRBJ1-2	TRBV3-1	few	TGTGCCAGCAGCCAAGGGGGGCTGGGCTATGGCTACACCTTC	CASSQGGLGYGYTF
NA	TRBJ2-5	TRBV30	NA	TGTGCCTGGAGAGCGGACGACTTCTTCGAGACCCAGTACTTC	CAWRADDFFETQYF
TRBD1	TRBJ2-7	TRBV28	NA	TGTGCCAGCAGCCTCCCTGGGCTGACAGGGGGCGCGGGGCAGTACTTC	CASSLPGLTGGAGQYF
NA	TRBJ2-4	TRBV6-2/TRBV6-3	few	TGTGCCAGCAGTTCTATTGGACAGCCAACCTCTATGTACAACATTCAGTACTTC	CASSSIGQPTSMYNIQYF
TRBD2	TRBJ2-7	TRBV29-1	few	TGCAGCGTTCTACTGGGGCTAGCGGGCTACGAGCAGTACTTC	CSVLLGLAGYEQYF
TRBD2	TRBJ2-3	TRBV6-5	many	TGTGCCAGCAGTCTACAGGGCGGGGGGGCGACAGATACGCAGTATTTT	CASSLQGGGATDTQYF